This TCR beta chain was profiled in a study of cytomegalovirus exposure and HLA in healthy donors. Overall study results and limits: The authors enumerated 150 to 200 TCR beta chains as linked to cytomegalovirus. When a later analysis compared HLA-associated TCR beta chains with equally common others, the HLA-associated chains turned out to be more clonally expanded and to have lower generation probabilities. What a later analysis reportedly showed was that an Asian-associated ancestry cluster had fewer N-insertions than the 666-donor mean.

With 60 Vbeta and 13 Jbeta primers, the PCR was carried out. Measured with immunoSEQ multiplex PCR; TCRdb has only the in-frame clones, and not every one. The sample contains some 150,000 clones, 70% to 85% of which appear only once. Note on this clone: Its antigen is unidentified.

The CDR3 extends over 13 amino acids. V dropped 2 bases and J dropped 2 bases, with 7 bases sitting between them. Germline V gives CDR1 PRHDT, CDR2 FYEKMQ (reference sequence). The sequence was obtained from a woman between 45 and 65 years old in good health and CMV-seropositive. This rearrangement joins TRBV13 to TRBJ2-7; D call uncertain. Sample: PBMCs. The CDR3 reads CASSLTSTYEQYF. As DNA, the CDR3 is TGTGCCAGCAGCTTAACGAGTACCTACGAGCAGTACTTC.